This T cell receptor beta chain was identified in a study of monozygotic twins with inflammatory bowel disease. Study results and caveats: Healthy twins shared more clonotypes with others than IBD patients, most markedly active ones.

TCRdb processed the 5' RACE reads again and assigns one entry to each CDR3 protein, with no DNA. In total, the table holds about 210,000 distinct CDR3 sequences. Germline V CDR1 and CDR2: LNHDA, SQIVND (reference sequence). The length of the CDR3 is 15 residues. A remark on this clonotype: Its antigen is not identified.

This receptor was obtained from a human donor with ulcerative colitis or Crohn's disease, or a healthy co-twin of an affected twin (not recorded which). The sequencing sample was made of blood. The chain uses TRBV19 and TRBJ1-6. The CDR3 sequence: CASSIARRLNSPLHF.